This T cell receptor (beta chain) is from a study of cytomegalovirus exposure and HLA in healthy donors. General observations from the study: Several of the most significant clusters appeared, in a later analysis, to be linked to common viral pathogens. Within an earlier analysis, most TCR beta V segments proved productive either about 90% or about 30% of the time. An observed cluster of highly shared sequence variants was recorded as a likely sequencing artifact. A later analysis reportedly found fewer N-insertions in an Asian-associated ancestry cluster than the approximately 670-donor mean.

About this clone: Its target is unknown.

Germline CDR1 reads SGHTA; CDR2 reads FQGTGA. The junction had 8 bases not matched to a gene; V was cut back by 5 bases and J by 7 bases. The CDR3 is made up of 14 amino acids. The PCR ran on 60 Vbeta and 13 Jbeta primers. Produced via immunoSEQ multiplex PCR; TCRdb's table is partial and in-frame only. The profile covers some 190,000 clones, with 70% to 80% appearing a single time and less than 15% taken by the ten largest. Sequencing used PBMCs. The receptor's source is a woman in her twenties or thirties in good health and CMV-seropositive. This chain joins TRBV7-3 and TRBJ2-7, with TRBD2 matching over 10 bases. In DNA, the CDR3 is TGTGCCAGCAGCCCGGCTAGCGGGAGAAATGAGCAGTACTTC. Translating it yields CASSPASGRNEQYF.